The 22 T cell receptor beta chains listed next were all sequenced from one sample in a study of blood T cells in healthy people across ages. A sample-barcoded 5' primer and a J-beta primer mix were used in a second PCR of roughly 7 to 12 cycles. TCRdb used MiXCR to reprocess the 5' RACE reads, holding one entry per CDR3 protein. Of approximately 820,000 distinct CDR3 sequences detected, 44% appear once; the ten largest clones hold about 21%. The source material was blood. The receptors derive from a man in his 60s in good health.

This rearrangement joins TRBV10-2 to TRBJ2-4; possible D gene TRBD1, 6 bases. The DNA end is more similar to TRBJ2-5, so the J call may be wrong. The CDR3 loop spans 14 amino acids. Germline V gene sequence: CDR1 WSHSY, CDR2 SAAADI. The DNA for the CDR3 is TGCGCCAGCAGTGACGCTAATAGGGGGGAGACCCAGTACTTC. Protein product: CASSDANRGETQYF.

The chain has TRBV18 and TRBJ2-5; perhaps TRBD2 as D (5 bases). Trimming pared 5 bases from V and 4 bases from J, leaving 17 bases between. The CDR3 is 15 amino acids. Germline V gene lookup returns CDR1 KGHSH and CDR2 LQKENI. The CDR3 protein is CASSKDARVGETQYF. CDR3 nucleotide sequence: TGTGCCAGCTCAAAGGACGCGAGGGTGGGAGAGACCCAGTACTTC.

This clonotype was counted a few times. The CDR3 nucleotides are TGTGCCAGCAGCTTATGGGCTGAACAAGAGACCCAGTACTTC. Encoded protein: CASSLWAEQETQYF. The chain uses TRBV11-2 and TRBJ2-5; D is unclear. Germline V CDR1 and CDR2: SGHAT, FQNNGV. This CDR3 comprises 14 residues. Trimming stripped 2 bases from V and 2 bases from J, with 9 bases between. Combining the CDR3 with reference TRBV11-2 and TRBJ2-5 gives the whole variable domain EAGVAQSPRYKIIEKRQSVAFWCNPISGHATLYWYQQILGQGPKLLIQFQNNGVVDDSQLPKDRFSAERLKGVDSTLKIQPAKLEDSAVYLCASSLWAEQETQYFGPGTRLLVL.

The chain couples TRBV28 to TRBJ1-5, with D uncertain. Per the germline V gene, CDR1 is MDHEN and CDR2 is SYDVKM. With 3 bases removed from V and 0 bases from J, the gap between germline ends came to 12 bases. The CDR3 spans 16 residues. Here the CDR3 DNA reads TGTGCCAGCAGTTTTTCGGAGCCCTCTAGCAATCAGCCCCAGCATTTT. Translation gives CASSFSEPSSNQPQHF.

This clonotype was detected a few times. The chain is built from TRBV6-5 and TRBJ1-6, with D uncertain. Deletions cut 0 bases from V and 7 bases from J, with 13 bases between. CDR3 length equals 16 residues. Germline V CDR1 and CDR2: MNHEY, SVGAGI. CDR3 sequence (DNA): TGTGCCAGCAGTTACTCGTCAGCCACCTTAAATTCACCCCTCCACTTT. Translation: CASSYSSATLNSPLHF.

The chain combines TRBV18 with TRBJ2-3; a possible D gene is TRBD1 (5 bases). Deletions cut 6 bases from V and 1 base from J, with 17 bases between. The germline CDR1 and CDR2 sequences are KGHSH and LQKENI. The CDR3 is 16 amino acids. This chain's CDR3 is CASSPAPGSGTDTQYF. The CDR3 bases are TGTGCCAGCTCTCCTGCCCCAGGGTCAGGCACAGATACGCAGTATTTT.

Many counts were recorded for this clonotype. The CDR3 sequence is CSVRDGQETQYF. The CDR3 DNA reads as TGCAGCGTTCGGGACGGACAAGAGACCCAGTACTTC. This chain connects TRBV29-1 to TRBJ2-5, with D perhaps matching TRBD1 or TRBD2 (5 bases each). Trimming stripped 5 bases from V and 2 bases from J, with 9 bases between. This CDR3 spans 12 amino acids. From germline, CDR1 is SQVTM and CDR2 ANQGSEA.

The V call is TRBV12-3 or TRBV12-4, the J call TRBJ1-2, with 8 bases lining up with TRBD1. This CDR3 comprises 14 residues. V was clipped by 2 bases and J by 8 bases; unmatched bases: 7. This CDR3 is CASSLHAGGGGYTF. As DNA, the CDR3 is TGTGCCAGCAGTTTACACGCAGGGGGCGGAGGCTACACCTTC.

This chain joins TRBV12-3 or TRBV12-4 and TRBJ2-3; 7 nucleotides line up with TRBD2. This CDR3 is built from 14 residues. The ends lost 6 bases at V and 2 bases at J; junction bases unmatched: 5. CDR3 protein: CASRTAGDTDTQYF. CDR3 bases: TGTGCCAGCAGGACGGCGGGGGACACAGATACGCAGTATTTT.

The chain couples TRBV7-2 to TRBJ2-3; D not resolved. Germline-derived CDR1 and CDR2 are SGHTA and FQGNSA. The CDR3 covers 16 residues. V was shortened by 4 bases and J by 1 base, with 15 bases between the two germline ends. Here the CDR3 reads CASSSSSVRGTDTQYF. The CDR3 DNA is TGTGCCAGCAGCTCCAGCAGTGTTAGGGGCACAGATACGCAGTATTTT.

As to this clonotype: A read error is possible here, since a much larger clone lies one base away. The chain uses TRBV4-3 and TRBJ1-2, with D unresolved. The CDR3 length is 14 residues. Trimming removed 0 bases from V and 7 bases from J, with 12 bases in between. Looked up from germline, CDR1 is LGHNA and CDR2 is YSLEER. CDR3 amino acids: CASSQDVGGRGYTF. In DNA, the CDR3 is TGCGCCAGCAGCCAAGATGTGGGTGGCCGTGGCTACACCTTC.

This clonotype has more than one count but fewer than ten. V is TRBV5-5 and J is TRBJ1-1, with D perhaps matching TRBD1 (6 bases). V was cut by 4 bases and J by 5 bases, with 12 bases left in between. Germline V gives CDR1 SGHKS, CDR2 YYEKEE (reference sequence). The CDR3 spans 13 residues. CDR3: CASSVQGGTEAFF. CDR3 sequence (DNA): TGTGCCAGCAGCGTACAGGGTGGAACTGAAGCTTTCTTT.

This clonotype was detected a few times. J is TRBJ2-1 and V is TRBV9; 9 bases match TRBD1. The V and J ends lost 0 bases and 7 bases, in that order; junction bases with no gene match: 5. The CDR3 has 15 residues. Germline CDR1 reads SGDLS; CDR2 reads YYNGEE. For the CDR3, the DNA is TGTGCCAGCAGCGTAGACAGGGGGCATGGGAATGAGCAGTTCTTC. This encodes CASSVDRGHGNEQFF.

The chain is built from TRBV5-1 and TRBJ2-2, with 7 positions matching TRBD1. The V gene end was trimmed by 7 bases and the J gene end by 5 bases; junction bases not matched to a gene: 8. CDR3 length: 14 amino acids. Germline V CDR1 and CDR2: SGHRS, YFSETQ. The CDR3 protein is CASDMGQRTGELFF. DNA of the CDR3: TGCGCCAGCGATATGGGACAGAGAACCGGGGAGCTGTTTTTT.

In its sample, this clonotype was seen a few times. The V and J genes are TRBV20-1 and TRBJ2-7, with D possibly being TRBD2 (5 bases). There are 12 residues in the CDR3. Looked up from germline, CDR1 is DFQATT and CDR2 is SNEGSKA (reference sequence). The germline V and J ends were trimmed by 5 bases and 0 bases, with 8 bases remaining between them. In DNA form, the CDR3 reads TGCAGTGCTGCTGGGAGCTCCTACGAGCAGTACTTC. Protein: CSAAGSSYEQYF.

The chain couples TRBV24-1 to TRBJ2-2; 7 nucleotides agree with TRBD1. Trimming at V came to 3 bases and at J to 4 bases, leaving 1 base not matched to a gene. The CDR3 is made up of 14 amino acids. Germline-derived CDR1 and CDR2 are KGHDR and SFDVKD. The CDR3 DNA reads as TGTGCCACCAGTGATCCAGGGGGCACCGGGGAGCTGTTTTTT. It translates to CATSDPGGTGELFF.

The chain links TRBV20-1 to TRBJ2-1; D call uncertain. Trimming left V 4 bases short and J 9 bases short, with 10 bases between. The CDR3 covers 11 residues. Germline CDR1 and CDR2: DFQATT and SNEGSKA (reference sequence). The CDR3 loop is CSATEAPEQFF. The CDR3 DNA sequence: TGCAGTGCTACAGAGGCCCCTGAGCAGTTCTTC.

This clonotype was counted a single time. This rearrangement joins TRBV7-2 to TRBJ1-5; maybe TRBD1 (5 bases). Germline V lookup: CDR1 SGHTA, CDR2 FQGNSA. The CDR3 extends over 16 amino acids. Deletions cut 0 bases from V and 6 bases from J, with 15 bases between. CDR3 in DNA: TGTGCCAGCAGCTTAGCGACTGGGACGGTAGGTCAGCCCCAGCATTTT. Translated, it gives CASSLATGTVGQPQHF.

This clonotype has just a few counts. The V and J genes are TRBV6-4 and TRBJ2-1; D ambiguous. V lost 5 bases to trimming and J lost 9 bases, with 14 bases between them. CDR3 length: 13 residues. CDR1 is MRHNA and CDR2 is SNTAGT in the germline V gene. CDR3 DNA: TGTGCCAGCAGTCGGTCAACGGTTGGTGAGCAGTTCTTC. Protein sequence: CASSRSTVGEQFF.

The chain couples TRBV4-3 to TRBJ2-3, with D uncertain. The germline V and J ends were trimmed by 1 base and 4 bases, with 9 bases remaining between them. The germline gives CDR1 LGHNA, CDR2 YSLEER. This CDR3 region has 14 residues. CDR3 in DNA: TGCGCCAGCAGCCAAGGGCGGAGATCAGATACGCAGTATTTT. Its protein is CASSQGRRSDTQYF.

V usage is TRBV20-1 and J usage is TRBJ2-3; D ambiguous. CDR3 length equals 11 residues. V lost 8 bases to trimming and J lost 6 bases, with 12 bases between them. Germline loops: CDR1 DFQATT, CDR2 SNEGSKA (reference sequence). DNA for the CDR3: TGCAGTCCAGGCCCCCCTGATACGCAGTATTTT. Protein sequence: CSPGPPDTQYF.

This chain joins TRBV4-1 and TRBJ2-7; 7 bases line up with TRBD2. The CDR3 consists of 16 residues. The V gene's germline CDR1 is MGHRA and CDR2 YSYEKL. The ends lost 0 bases at V and 2 bases at J; junction bases unmatched: 7. As DNA, the CDR3 is TGCGCCAGCAGCCAAGACCGCGGGAGCCTACCCTACGAGCAGTACTTC. This gives the protein CASSQDRGSLPYEQYF.